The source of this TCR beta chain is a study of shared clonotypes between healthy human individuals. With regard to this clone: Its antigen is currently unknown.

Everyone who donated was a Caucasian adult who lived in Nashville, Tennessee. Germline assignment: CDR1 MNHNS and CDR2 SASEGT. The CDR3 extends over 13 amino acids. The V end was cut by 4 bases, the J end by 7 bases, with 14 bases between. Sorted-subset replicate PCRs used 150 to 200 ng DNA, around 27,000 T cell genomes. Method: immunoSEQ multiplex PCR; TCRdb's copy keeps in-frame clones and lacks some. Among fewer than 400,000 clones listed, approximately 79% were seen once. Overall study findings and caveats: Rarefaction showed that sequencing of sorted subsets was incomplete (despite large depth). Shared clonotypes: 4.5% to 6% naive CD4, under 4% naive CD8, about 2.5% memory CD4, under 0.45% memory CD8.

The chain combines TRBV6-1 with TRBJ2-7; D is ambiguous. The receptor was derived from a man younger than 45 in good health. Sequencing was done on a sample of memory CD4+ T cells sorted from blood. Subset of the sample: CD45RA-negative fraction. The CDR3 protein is CASSVGFMDEQYF. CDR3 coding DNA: TGTGCCAGCAGTGTAGGTTTCATGGATGAGCAGTACTTC.